Detailed here is one T cell receptor (beta chain). The data are from a study of monozygotic twins with inflammatory bowel disease. The blood volume drawn from each donor was 2.5 ml. Each sample's cDNA came from eight separate reactions. TCRdb re-called the 5' RACE reads, yielding one record per CDR3 amino acid sequence without DNA. This sample's table reports 400,000 or so distinct CDR3 sequences. The germline gives CDR1 MNHNS, CDR2 SASEGT. This CDR3 is built from 15 residues. The sequence derives from a human donor with ulcerative colitis or Crohn's disease, or a healthy co-twin of an affected twin (not recorded which). This chain links TRBV6-1 with TRBJ1-5; TCRdb designates TRBD1, a call that cannot be tested without DNA. Source material: blood. CDR3 amino acids: CASRGDRGGNQPQHF.